This T cell receptor (beta chain) appears in the sequencing data of a study of T cells after yellow fever vaccination. Study summary: The fractions with low cell numbers were processed using SMART-Seq v4 Ultra Low Input.

The CDR3 loop spans 13 amino acids. Germline CDR1 and CDR2: SGHTA and FQGNSA. The V segment lost 7 bases and the J segment 7 bases; nucleotides outside the gene matches: 6. 5'RACE template switching produced TCR cDNA carrying a universal primer site and UMIs. A single record per CDR3 protein comes from TCRdb applying MiXCR to the 5' RACE reads. The table includes over 300,000 distinct CDR3 sequences, 6.8% detected once. This clonotype was counted ten times or more. The material sequenced was PBMCs, taken about 49 days after the first yellow fever vaccination. The chain joins TRBV7-2 to TRBJ2-3; 9 bases fit TRBD2. The source is a man between 18 and 29 years old who received the YFV17D yellow fever vaccine. The CDR3, as DNA: TGTGCCAGCACCGCTGGACTAGCGTATACGCAGTATTTT. Translation: CASTAGLAYTQYF. Supplemented by reference TRBV7-2 and TRBJ2-3, the full variable domain reads GAGVSQSPSNKVTEKGKDVELRCDPISGHTALYWYRQSLGQGLEFLIYFQGNSAPDKSGLPSDRFSAERTGGSVSTLTIQRTQQEDSAVYLCASTAGLAYTQYFGPGTRLTVL.